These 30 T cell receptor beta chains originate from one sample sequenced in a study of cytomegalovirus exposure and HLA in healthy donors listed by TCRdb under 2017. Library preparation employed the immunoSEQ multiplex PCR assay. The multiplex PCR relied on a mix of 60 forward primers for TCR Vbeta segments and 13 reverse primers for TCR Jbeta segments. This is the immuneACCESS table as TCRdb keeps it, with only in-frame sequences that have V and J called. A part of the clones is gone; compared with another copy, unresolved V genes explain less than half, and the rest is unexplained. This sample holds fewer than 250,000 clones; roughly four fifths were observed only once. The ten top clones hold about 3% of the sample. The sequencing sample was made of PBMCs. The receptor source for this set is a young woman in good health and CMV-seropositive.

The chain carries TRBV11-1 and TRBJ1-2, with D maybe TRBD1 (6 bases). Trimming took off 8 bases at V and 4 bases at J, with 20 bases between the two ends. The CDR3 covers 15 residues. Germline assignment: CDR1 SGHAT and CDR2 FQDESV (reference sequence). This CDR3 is CASPHLSGEVYGYTF. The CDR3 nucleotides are TGTGCCAGCCCCCACCTATCAGGGGAAGTCTATGGCTACACCTTC.

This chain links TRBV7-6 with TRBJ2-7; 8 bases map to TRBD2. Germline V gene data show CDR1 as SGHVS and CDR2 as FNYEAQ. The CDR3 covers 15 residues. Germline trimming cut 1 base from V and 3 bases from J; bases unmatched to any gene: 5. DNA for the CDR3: TGTGCCAGCAGCTTAGAGAGCGGGAGTAGCTACGAGCAGTACTTC. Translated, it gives CASSLESGSSYEQYF.

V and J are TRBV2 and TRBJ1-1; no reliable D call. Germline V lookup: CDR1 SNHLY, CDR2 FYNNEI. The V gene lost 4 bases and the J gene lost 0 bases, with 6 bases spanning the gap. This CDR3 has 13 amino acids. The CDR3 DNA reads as TGTGCCAGCAGTGTGGCCATGAACACTGAAGCTTTCTTT. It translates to CASSVAMNTEAFF.

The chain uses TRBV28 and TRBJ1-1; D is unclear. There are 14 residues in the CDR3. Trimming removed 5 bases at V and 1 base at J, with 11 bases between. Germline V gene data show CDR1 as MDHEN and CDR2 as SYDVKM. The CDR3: CASSLTRQNTEAFF. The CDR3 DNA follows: TGTGCCAGCAGTCTCACCCGACAGAACACTGAAGCTTTCTTT.

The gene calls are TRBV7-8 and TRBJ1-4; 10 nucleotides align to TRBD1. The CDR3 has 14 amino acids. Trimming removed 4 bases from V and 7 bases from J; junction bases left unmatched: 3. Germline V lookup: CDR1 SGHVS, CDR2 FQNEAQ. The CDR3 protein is CASSSGQGFEKLFF. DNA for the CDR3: TGTGCCAGCAGCTCGGGACAGGGGTTTGAAAAACTGTTTTTT.

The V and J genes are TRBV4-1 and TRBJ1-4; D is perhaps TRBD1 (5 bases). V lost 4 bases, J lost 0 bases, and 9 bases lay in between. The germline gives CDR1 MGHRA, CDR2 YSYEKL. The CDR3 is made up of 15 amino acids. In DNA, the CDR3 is TGCGCCAGCAGCCGAGACAGCGCAACTAATGAAAAACTGTTTTTT. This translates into CASSRDSATNEKLFF.

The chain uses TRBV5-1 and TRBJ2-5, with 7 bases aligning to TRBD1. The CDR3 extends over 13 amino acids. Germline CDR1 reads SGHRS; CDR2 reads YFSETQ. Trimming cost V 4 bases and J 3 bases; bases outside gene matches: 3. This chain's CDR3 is CASSTTGEETQYF. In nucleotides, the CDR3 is TGCGCCAGCAGCACCACAGGGGAAGAGACCCAGTACTTC.

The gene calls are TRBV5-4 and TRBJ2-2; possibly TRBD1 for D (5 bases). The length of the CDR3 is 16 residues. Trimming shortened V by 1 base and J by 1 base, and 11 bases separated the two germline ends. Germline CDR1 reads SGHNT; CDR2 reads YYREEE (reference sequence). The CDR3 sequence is CASSLRGSLNTGELFF. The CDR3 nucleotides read TGTGCCAGCAGCTTGAGGGGCAGTTTGAACACCGGGGAGCTGTTTTTT.

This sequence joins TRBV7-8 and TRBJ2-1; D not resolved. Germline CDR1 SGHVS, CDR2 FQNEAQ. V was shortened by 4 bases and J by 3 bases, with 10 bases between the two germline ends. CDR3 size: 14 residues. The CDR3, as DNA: TGTGCCAGCAGCTCGCCGCCGGGCTACAATGAGCAGTTCTTC. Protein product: CASSSPPGYNEQFF.

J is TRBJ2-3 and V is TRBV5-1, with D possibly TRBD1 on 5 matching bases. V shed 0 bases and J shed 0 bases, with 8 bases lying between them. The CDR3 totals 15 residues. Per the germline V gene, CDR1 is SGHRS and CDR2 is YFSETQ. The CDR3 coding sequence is TGCGCCAGCAGCTTGGACAGGCCAAGCACAGATACGCAGTATTTT. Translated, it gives CASSLDRPSTDTQYF.

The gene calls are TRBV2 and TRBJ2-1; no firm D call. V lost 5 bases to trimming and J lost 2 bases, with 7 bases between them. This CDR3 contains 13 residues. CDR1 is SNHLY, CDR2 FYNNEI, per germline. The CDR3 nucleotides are TGTGCCAGCAGTCCGAGCCCCTACAATGAGCAGTTCTTC. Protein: CASSPSPYNEQFF.

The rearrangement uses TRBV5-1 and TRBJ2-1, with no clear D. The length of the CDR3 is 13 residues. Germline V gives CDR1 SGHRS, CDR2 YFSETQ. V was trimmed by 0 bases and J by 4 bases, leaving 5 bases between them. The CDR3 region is CASSLESYNEQFF. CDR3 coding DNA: TGCGCCAGCAGCTTGGAGAGTTACAATGAGCAGTTCTTC.

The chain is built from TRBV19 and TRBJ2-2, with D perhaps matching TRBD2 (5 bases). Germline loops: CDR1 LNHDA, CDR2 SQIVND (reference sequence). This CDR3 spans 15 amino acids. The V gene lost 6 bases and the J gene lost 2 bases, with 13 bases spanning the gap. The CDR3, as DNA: TGTGCCAGTAGCTCGGCTAGCAGTAACACCGGGGAGCTGTTTTTT. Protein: CASSSASSNTGELFF.

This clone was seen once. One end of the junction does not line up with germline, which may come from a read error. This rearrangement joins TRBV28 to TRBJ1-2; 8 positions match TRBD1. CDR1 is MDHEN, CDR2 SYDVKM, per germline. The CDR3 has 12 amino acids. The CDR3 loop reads CASSLSGRGQAF. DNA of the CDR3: TGTGCCAGCAGTTTATCGGGTAGGGGACAGGCCTTC.

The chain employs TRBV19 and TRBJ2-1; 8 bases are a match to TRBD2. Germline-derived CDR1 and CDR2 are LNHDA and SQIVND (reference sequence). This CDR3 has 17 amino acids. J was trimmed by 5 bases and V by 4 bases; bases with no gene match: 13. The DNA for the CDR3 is TGTGCCAGTAGTAGCCCCCTCCGGGAGGGCCCAGACAATGAGCAGTTCTTC. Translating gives CASSSPLREGPDNEQFF.

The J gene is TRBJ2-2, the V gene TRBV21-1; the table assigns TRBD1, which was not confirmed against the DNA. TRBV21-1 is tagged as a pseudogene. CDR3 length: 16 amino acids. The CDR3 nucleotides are TGTGCCAGCGGCGACAGGGAAAGAACGAACACCGGGGAGCTGTTTTTT. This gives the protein CASGDRERTNTGELFF.

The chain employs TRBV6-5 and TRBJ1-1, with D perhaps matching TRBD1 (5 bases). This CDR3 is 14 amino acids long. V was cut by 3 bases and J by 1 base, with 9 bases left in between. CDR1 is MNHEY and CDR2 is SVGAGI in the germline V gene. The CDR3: CASSYQTANTEAFF. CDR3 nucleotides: TGTGCCAGCAGTTATCAGACAGCGAACACTGAAGCTTTCTTT.

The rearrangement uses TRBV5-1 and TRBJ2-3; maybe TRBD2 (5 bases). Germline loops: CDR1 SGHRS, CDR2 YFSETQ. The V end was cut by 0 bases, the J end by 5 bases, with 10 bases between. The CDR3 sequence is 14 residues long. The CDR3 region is CASSLEVRVDTQYF. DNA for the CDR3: TGCGCCAGCAGCTTGGAAGTGCGGGTAGATACGCAGTATTTT.

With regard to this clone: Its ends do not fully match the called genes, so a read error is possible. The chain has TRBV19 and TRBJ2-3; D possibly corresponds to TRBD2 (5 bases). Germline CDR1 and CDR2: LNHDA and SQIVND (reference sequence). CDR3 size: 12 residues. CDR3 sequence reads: CGEAASTDTQYF. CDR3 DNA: TGCGGGGAAGCGGCTAGCACAGATACGCAGTATTTT.

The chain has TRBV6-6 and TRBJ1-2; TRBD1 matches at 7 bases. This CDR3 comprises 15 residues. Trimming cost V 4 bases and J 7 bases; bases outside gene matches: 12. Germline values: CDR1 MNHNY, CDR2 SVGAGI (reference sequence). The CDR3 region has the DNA TGTGCCAGCAGTTCGGCTTCCACAGGGGTCGGTGGCTACACCTTC. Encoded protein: CASSSASTGVGGYTF.

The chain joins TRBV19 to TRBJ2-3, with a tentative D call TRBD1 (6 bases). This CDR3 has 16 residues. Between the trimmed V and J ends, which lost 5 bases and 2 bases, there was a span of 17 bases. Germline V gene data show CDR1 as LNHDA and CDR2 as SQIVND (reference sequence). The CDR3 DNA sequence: TGTGCCAGTAGTCCTGGACAGAAGAGCTACACAGATACGCAGTATTTT. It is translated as CASSPGQKSYTDTQYF.

CDR3 amino acids: CASSVGSAAAGEQYF. CDR3 nucleotides: TGTGCCAGCAGCGTAGGTTCCGCTGCCGCGGGGGAGCAGTACTTC. This rearrangement joins TRBV9 to TRBJ2-7; D might be TRBD2 (6 bases). Germline V gives CDR1 SGDLS, CDR2 YYNGEE. This CDR3 comprises 15 residues. V lost 0 bases and J 7 bases, leaving 17 bases between the germline ends.

The CDR3 loop is CASSSTGDSYNEQFF. The CDR3 nucleotides are TGTGCCAGCAGCTCGACAGGCGACTCCTACAATGAGCAGTTCTTC. V usage is TRBV7-2 and J usage is TRBJ2-1; a weak D match, TRBD1 (6 bases). The V gene's germline CDR1 is SGHTA and CDR2 FQGNSA. This CDR3 is built from 15 residues. V dropped 4 bases and J dropped 0 bases, with 10 bases sitting between them.

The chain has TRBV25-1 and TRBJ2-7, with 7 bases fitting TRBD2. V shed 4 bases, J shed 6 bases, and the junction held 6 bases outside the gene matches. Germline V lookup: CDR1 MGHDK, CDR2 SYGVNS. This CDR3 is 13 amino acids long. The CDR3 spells CASSGGGRTEQYF. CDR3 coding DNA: TGTGCCAGCAGTGGGGGCGGGAGAACCGAGCAGTACTTC.

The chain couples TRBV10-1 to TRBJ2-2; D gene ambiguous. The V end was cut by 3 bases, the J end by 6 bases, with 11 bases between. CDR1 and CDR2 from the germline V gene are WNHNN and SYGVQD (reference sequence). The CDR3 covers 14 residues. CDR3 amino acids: CASSESRNAGELFF. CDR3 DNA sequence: TGCGCCAGCAGTGAATCCAGAAACGCCGGGGAGCTGTTTTTT.

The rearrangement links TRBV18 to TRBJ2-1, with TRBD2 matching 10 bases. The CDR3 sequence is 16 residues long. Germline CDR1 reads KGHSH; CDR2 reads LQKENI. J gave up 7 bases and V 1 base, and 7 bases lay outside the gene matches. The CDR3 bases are TGTGCCAGCTCACCACAGGGTTCTAGCGGGAGAAATGAGCAGTTCTTC. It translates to CASSPQGSSGRNEQFF.

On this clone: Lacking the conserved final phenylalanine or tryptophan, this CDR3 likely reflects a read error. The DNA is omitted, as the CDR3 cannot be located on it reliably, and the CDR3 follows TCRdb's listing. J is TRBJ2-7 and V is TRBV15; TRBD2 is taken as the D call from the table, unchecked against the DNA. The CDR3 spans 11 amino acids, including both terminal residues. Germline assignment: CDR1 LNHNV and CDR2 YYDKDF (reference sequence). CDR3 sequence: CATSRRGLVLS.

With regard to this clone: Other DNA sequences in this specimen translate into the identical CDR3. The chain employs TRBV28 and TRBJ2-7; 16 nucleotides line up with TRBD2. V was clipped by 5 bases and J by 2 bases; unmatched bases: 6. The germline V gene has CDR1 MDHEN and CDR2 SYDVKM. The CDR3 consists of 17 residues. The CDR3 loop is CASSRPGTSGRAYEQYF. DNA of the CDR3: TGTGCCAGCAGTCGTCCCGGGACTAGCGGGAGGGCCTACGAGCAGTACTTC.

As DNA, the CDR3 is TGTGCCAGCAGGGGGGCTAGCGGGAGGATCGCCGGGGAGCTGTTTTTT. Translation gives CASRGASGRIAGELFF. This chain joins TRBV27 and TRBJ2-2, with 11 bases fitting TRBD2. The CDR3 covers 16 residues. CDR1 is MNHEY, CDR2 SMNVEV, per germline (reference sequence). Losses at the gene ends were 6 bases for V and 6 bases for J; bases not matched to a gene: 9.

Here the CDR3 reads CASSLSGDYYEQYF. The CDR3 DNA reads TGTGCCAGCAGTTTATCCGGGGACTACTACGAGCAGTACTTC. This rearrangement joins TRBV27 to TRBJ2-7, with 7 bases matching TRBD2. The CDR3 length is 14 residues. V trimming: 0 bases; J trimming: 3 bases; junction bases outside the gene matches: 2. From germline, CDR1 is MNHEY and CDR2 SMNVEV (reference sequence).